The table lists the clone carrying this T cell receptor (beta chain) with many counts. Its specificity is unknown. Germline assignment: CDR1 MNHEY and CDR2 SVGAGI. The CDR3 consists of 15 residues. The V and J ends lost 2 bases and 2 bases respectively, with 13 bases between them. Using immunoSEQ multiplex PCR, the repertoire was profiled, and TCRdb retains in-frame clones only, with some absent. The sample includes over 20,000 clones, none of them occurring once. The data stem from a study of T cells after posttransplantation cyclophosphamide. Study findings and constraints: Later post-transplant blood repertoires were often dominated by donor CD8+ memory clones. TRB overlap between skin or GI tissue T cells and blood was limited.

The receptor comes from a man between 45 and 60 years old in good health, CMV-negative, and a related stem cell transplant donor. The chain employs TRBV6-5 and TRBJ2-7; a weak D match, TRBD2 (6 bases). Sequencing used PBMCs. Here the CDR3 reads CASSYLGGRAYEQYF. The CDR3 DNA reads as TGTGCCAGCAGTTACCTCGGGGGACGAGCCTACGAGCAGTACTTC.